Here is one TCR beta chain with its context. Its matching antigen is unknown. Assay used: immunoSEQ multiplex PCR; TCRdb lists only in-frame clones, some missing. The sample lists a few million clones, 93% occurring once. The CDR3 covers 13 residues. With 9 bases clipped from V and 6 bases from J, the junction kept 5 bases outside the gene matches. Germline CDR1 is MNHNS and CDR2 is SASEGT. Naive CD8 populations comprised CD45RO-negative cells positively selected for CCR7, excluding terminally differentiated effector memory CD45RA+ cells. All of the donors resided in Nashville, Tennessee, and each was a Caucasian adult. This sample was taken from a study of shared clonotypes between healthy human individuals. Study-level information: Each donor had three CD4 naive, three CD4 memory, two CD8 naive and one CD8 memory plate.

General study results and limits: A small donor pool kept down the genetic and exposure-history diversity that was represented.

The chain has TRBV6-1 and TRBJ2-2; 9 bases agree with TRBD1. This sequence was found in a man aged 18-30 years in good health. Some clones in this sample may be carry-over from other donors' samples. The sequencing sample was made of naive CD8+ T cells from PBMCs. CDR3 amino acids: CARGTGNSGELFF. The CDR3, as DNA: TGTGCCAGGGGGACAGGGAATTCCGGGGAGCTGTTTTTT.